This TCR beta chain emerged from a study of T-cell memory formation after mild COVID-19. TCRdb passed the 5' RACE reads through MiXCR, listing each CDR3 protein once. Altogether roughly 310,000 distinct CDR3 sequences are present, approximately 15% being singletons, with the ten largest covering roughly a fifth. There are 14 residues in the CDR3. CDR1 is SGHRS and CDR2 is YFSETQ in the germline V gene. V was pared by 2 bases and J by 4 bases, with 10 bases between. Sequences were obtained from PBMCs or a T cell subset sorted from them (not recorded which). This TCR was recovered from a man aged 18 to 30 who had mild COVID-19 (a few samples of this study predate the infection). Cell type and time point are not known. The chain has TRBV5-1 and TRBJ1-5; no reliable D call. CDR3: CASSLFGSNQPQHF. The CDR3 DNA reads TGCGCCAGCAGCTTATTCGGCAGTAATCAGCCCCAGCATTTT.